This paragraph reports one T cell receptor (beta chain). Its antigen is not known. Amplification used 60 Vbeta primers and 13 Jbeta primers. Assay: immunoSEQ multiplex PCR; the TCRdb copy retains only in-frame clones and omits some. The sample carries about 250,000 clones, about 75% recorded once. This specimen comes from a study of cytomegalovirus exposure and HLA in healthy donors. Per germline, CDR1 MNHEY and CDR2 SMNVEV (reference sequence). The CDR3 covers 14 residues. Trimming took off 2 bases at V and 4 bases at J, with 11 bases between the two ends. Study observations and caveats: Cytomegalovirus status was reportedly diagnosed by the classifier with high sensitivity and specificity. In a later analysis, at a false discovery rate of 0.05, about 17,000 TCR beta sequences matched HLA alleles.

Material for sequencing was PBMCs. The chain uses TRBV27 and TRBJ2-5; D is perhaps TRBD2 (5 bases). This clonotype originated in a female donor in good health and CMV-seronegative. The DNA of the CDR3 is TGTGCCAGCAGTTTAAGGTTGGGGAGAGAGACCCAGTACTTC. Residues: CASSLRLGRETQYF.